Following are 22 T cell receptor beta chains from one sample sequenced in a study of T cells after yellow fever vaccination. TCRdb used MiXCR to reprocess the 5' RACE reads, holding one entry per CDR3 protein. The data show approximately 12,000 distinct CDR3 sequences, with 4.5% to 6% seen just once and 40% to 60% held by the top ten. The source material was PBMCs, either bulk or a sorted T-cell subset (CD4+, CD8+, memory, or dextramer-sorted; not recorded which), sampled 45 days after the yellow fever booster vaccination. Receptors were obtained from a man aged 30 to 45 who received the YFV17D yellow fever vaccine.

In its sample, this clonotype was seen many times. The rearrangement links TRBV20-1 to TRBJ2-7; a weak D match, TRBD1 (6 bases). The CDR3 extends over 12 amino acids. Between the trimmed V and J ends, which lost 0 bases and 7 bases, there was a span of 10 bases. Germline lookup yields CDR1 DFQATT and CDR2 SNEGSKA (reference sequence). CDR3 DNA: TGCAGTGCTAGAGAGGGGGCCGGTGAGCAGTACTTC. Encoded protein: CSAREGAGEQYF.

By proportion, this clonotype is medium-sized. The chain couples TRBV10-3 to TRBJ2-3; D not resolved. Germline assignment: CDR1 ENHRY and CDR2 SYGVKD. CDR3 length: 12 residues. Deletions cut 0 bases from V and 4 bases from J, with 2 bases between. CDR3 sequence: CAISESADTQYF. CDR3 nucleotide sequence: TGTGCCATCAGTGAGTCCGCAGATACGCAGTATTTT.

This clonotype was found many times. V usage is TRBV2 and J usage is TRBJ2-1, with D perhaps TRBD1 or TRBD2 (5 bases each). Germline loops: CDR1 SNHLY, CDR2 FYNNEI. Trimming took off 6 bases at V and 0 bases at J, with 15 bases between the two ends. The CDR3 runs 16 residues. CDR3: CASRRGFESSYNEQFF. Here the CDR3 DNA reads TGTGCCAGCAGGAGGGGTTTTGAGAGCTCCTACAATGAGCAGTTCTTC.

This clonotype was detected ten times or more. The chain combines TRBV12-3 or TRBV12-4 with TRBJ1-4; D might be TRBD1 (5 bases). Trimming cost V 7 bases and J 1 base, with 10 bases left between them. The CDR3 has 14 residues. The CDR3 loop reads CASTWGGTNEKLFF. CDR3 nucleotide sequence: TGTGCCAGCACCTGGGGCGGAACTAATGAAAAACTGTTTTTT.

This clonotype was counted at least ten times. This sequence joins TRBV7-3 and TRBJ2-1; no reliable D call. With 3 bases removed from V and 7 bases from J, the gap between germline ends came to 4 bases. Germline V CDR1 and CDR2: SGHTA, FQGTGA. The CDR3 contains 11 residues. The CDR3 nucleotides read TGTGCCAGCAGCTTTGGGAATGAGCAGTTCTTC. Its translation: CASSFGNEQFF.

In this sample, this clonotype turned up many times. V and J are TRBV7-9 and TRBJ2-5, with TRBD1 matching over 10 bases. Germline V lookup: CDR1 SEHNR, CDR2 FQNEAQ (reference sequence). The CDR3 sequence is 14 residues long. Unmatched junction bases numbered 6, after V lost 6 bases and J lost 5 bases. For the CDR3, the DNA is TGTGCCAGCAGGTCCCAGGGACAGGGGGAGACCCAGTACTTC. The encoded protein is CASRSQGQGETQYF.

This clonotype occurred many times. The chain is built from TRBV5-1 and TRBJ1-2, with D possibly being TRBD1 (5 bases). The V gene lost 3 bases and the J gene lost 1 base, with 10 bases spanning the gap. This CDR3 is built from 14 residues. CDR1 SGHRS and CDR2 YFSETQ come from the germline V gene. Written as DNA, the CDR3 is TGCGCCAGCAGCTCCGGGACGGATAACTATGGCTACACCTTC. The encoded protein is CASSSGTDNYGYTF.

In this sample, this clonotype turned up many times. The chain uses TRBV20-1 and TRBJ2-7; 9 bases are a match to TRBD1. This CDR3 is 13 amino acids long. The V gene end was trimmed by 3 bases and the J gene end by 5 bases; junction bases not matched to a gene: 5. Germline V gene sequence: CDR1 DFQATT, CDR2 SNEGSKA (reference sequence). CDR3: CSASPGQGNEQYF. CDR3 DNA sequence: TGCAGTGCTAGCCCGGGACAGGGTAACGAGCAGTACTTC.

This clonotype has a count of ten or more. This chain connects TRBV4-3 to TRBJ2-2, with 12 bases lining up with TRBD2. CDR3 size: 16 residues. With 1 base clipped from V and 5 bases from J, the junction kept 2 bases outside the gene matches. Germline loops: CDR1 LGHNA, CDR2 YSLEER. The CDR3 coding sequence is TGCGCCAGCAGCCAAGTGGGGACTAGCGGGACCGGGGAGCTGTTTTTT. Its translation is CASSQVGTSGTGELFF.

This clonotype was observed at least ten times. The V gene is TRBV10-3, the J gene TRBJ1-5; unclear D gene. The CDR3 totals 12 residues. V was shortened by 6 bases and J by 3 bases, with 6 bases between the two germline ends. Germline V CDR1 and CDR2: ENHRY, SYGVKD. CDR3 in amino acids: CAIRDINQPQHF. The CDR3, as DNA: TGTGCCATCAGGGATATCAATCAGCCCCAGCATTTT.

This clonotype came up many times. This chain joins TRBV12-3 or TRBV12-4 and TRBJ2-7; D call uncertain. The CDR3 loop spans 12 amino acids. V dropped 4 bases and J dropped 6 bases, with 10 bases sitting between them. The CDR3 coding sequence is TGTGCCAGCAGTTCCCCCCCCTCCGAGCAGTACTTC. Its translation is CASSSPPSEQYF.

This clonotype occurred many times. The chain recombines TRBV6-2 or TRBV6-3 with TRBJ1-6; D ambiguous. Per the germline V gene, CDR1 is MNHEY and CDR2 is SVGEGT. V lost 7 bases and J lost 3, with 13 bases in between. The CDR3 extends over 15 amino acids. Written as DNA, the CDR3 is TGTGCCAGCACTCAGGAGCGCCGCTATAATTCACCCCTCCACTTT. It specifies CASTQERRYNSPLHF.

This clonotype has a count of ten or more. The chain couples TRBV7-9 to TRBJ2-1; the match to TRBD2 covers 14 bases. Germline lookup yields CDR1 SEHNR and CDR2 FQNEAQ (reference sequence). Unmatched junction bases numbered 11, after V lost 5 bases and J lost 8 bases. This CDR3 is 17 amino acids long. The CDR3 nucleotides are TGTGCCAGCAGCCTACAGACTAGCGGGAGGGCTAGGGATGAGCAGTTCTTC. Translating gives CASSLQTSGRARDEQFF.

This clonotype has at least ten counts. The chain has TRBV10-2 and TRBJ2-5; D ambiguous. CDR3 length: 13 residues. CDR1 and CDR2 from the germline V gene are WSHSY and SAAADI. V lost 7 bases to trimming and J lost 5 bases, with 14 bases between them. The DNA for the CDR3 is TGCGCCAGCACAGACCCGGTGGAGGAGACCCAGTACTTC. It translates to CASTDPVEETQYF.

This clonotype was found many times. The chain carries TRBV5-6 and TRBJ2-2; 16 positions match TRBD2. The germline gives CDR1 SGHDT, CDR2 YYEEEE. The CDR3 has 18 amino acids. The J segment lost 3 bases and the V segment lost 4 bases, leaving 6 bases of the junction unmatched. The CDR3 protein is CASSLGLAGGPHTGELFF. In DNA form, the CDR3 reads TGTGCCAGCAGCCTGGGACTAGCGGGAGGGCCCCACACCGGGGAGCTGTTTTTT.

This clonotype was detected ten times or more. The gene calls are TRBV20-1 and TRBJ2-7; D is perhaps TRBD2 (6 bases). Germline loops: CDR1 DFQATT, CDR2 SNEGSKA (reference sequence). V lost 6 bases and J lost 5, with 14 bases in between. The CDR3 has 12 residues. CDR3 region: CSAAGRWDEQYF. DNA of the CDR3: TGCAGTGCCGCAGGGAGGTGGGACGAGCAGTACTTC.

This clonotype was counted at least ten times. The chain combines TRBV2 with TRBJ2-3, with D unclear. The CDR3 totals 10 residues. Germline CDR1 reads SNHLY; CDR2 reads FYNNEI. V lost 5 bases and J 4 bases, leaving 1 base between the germline ends. In DNA form, the CDR3 reads TGTGCCAGCAGTTCAGATACGCAGTATTTT. It is translated as CASSSDTQYF.

This clonotype was found many times. V usage is TRBV11-1 and J usage is TRBJ1-6; perhaps TRBD1 as D (5 bases). The CDR3 runs to 18 residues. The V end lost 0 bases, the J end lost 2 bases, and 14 bases lay between the germline ends. Germline loops: CDR1 SGHAT, CDR2 FQDESV (reference sequence). The CDR3 reads CASSLAGHASAYNSPLHF. The CDR3 DNA follows: TGTGCCAGCAGCTTAGCGGGGCATGCGAGCGCCTATAATTCACCCCTCCACTTT.

The sample holds many counts of this clonotype. The V gene is TRBV3-1, the J gene TRBJ2-2; D is perhaps TRBD2 (7 bases). The CDR3 covers 21 residues. CDR1 and CDR2 (germline): LGHDT, YNNKEL (reference sequence). Deletions cut 0 bases from V and 0 bases from J, with 23 bases between. CDR3 residues: CASSQDGRGLGLASNTGELFF. In DNA form, the CDR3 reads TGTGCCAGCAGCCAAGACGGGCGGGGGCTTGGCCTAGCATCGAACACCGGGGAGCTGTTTTTT.

This clonotype came up many times. The V and J genes are TRBV6-5 and TRBJ2-3; 11 bases are shared with TRBD2. Germline V lookup: CDR1 MNHEY, CDR2 SVGAGI. The V gene end was trimmed by 4 bases and the J gene end by 0 bases; junction bases not matched to a gene: 6. The CDR3 runs to 17 residues. CDR3 nucleotides: TGTGCCAGCAGTTTCCGGACTAGCGGGTCTAGCACAGATACGCAGTATTTT. Protein: CASSFRTSGSSTDTQYF.

In its sample, this clonotype was seen many times. The V and J genes are TRBV29-1 and TRBJ2-5; D is ambiguous. Germline V lookup: CDR1 SQVTM, CDR2 ANQGSEA. V lost 7 bases, J lost 7 bases, and 16 bases lay in between. The CDR3 contains 12 residues. The CDR3 is CSGADLVGTQYF. DNA of the CDR3: TGCAGCGGTGCCGACCTAGTTGGGACCCAGTACTTC.

This clonotype showed up many times. This chain joins TRBV28 and TRBJ1-2; D uncertain. The CDR3 has 12 amino acids. Germline CDR1 is MDHEN and CDR2 is SYDVKM. V was shortened by 6 bases and J by 4 bases, with 9 bases between the two germline ends. CDR3 DNA sequence: TGTGCCAGCAGCAGTAAGGGCTATGGCTACACCTTC. It codes for CASSSKGYGYTF.